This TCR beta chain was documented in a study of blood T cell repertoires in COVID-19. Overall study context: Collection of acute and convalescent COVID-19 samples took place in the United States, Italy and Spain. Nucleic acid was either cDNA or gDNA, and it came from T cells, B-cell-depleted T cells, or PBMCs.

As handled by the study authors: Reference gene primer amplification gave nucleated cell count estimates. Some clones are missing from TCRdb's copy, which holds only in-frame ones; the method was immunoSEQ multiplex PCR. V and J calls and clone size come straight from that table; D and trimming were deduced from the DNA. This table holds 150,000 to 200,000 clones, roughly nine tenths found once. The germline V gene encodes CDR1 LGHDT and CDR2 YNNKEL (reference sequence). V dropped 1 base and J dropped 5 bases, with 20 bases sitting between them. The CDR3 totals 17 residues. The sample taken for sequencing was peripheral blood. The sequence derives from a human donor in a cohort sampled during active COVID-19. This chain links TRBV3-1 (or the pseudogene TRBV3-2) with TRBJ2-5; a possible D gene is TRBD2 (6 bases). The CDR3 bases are TGTGCCAGCAGCCAAGGCCAGCGGGTCTTAAGGGTCGAGACCCAGTACTTC. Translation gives CASSQGQRVLRVETQYF.